This T cell receptor (beta chain) was profiled in a study of response to subunit inactivated influenza vaccine. General observations from the study: That few new T cells are recruited by each seasonal influenza vaccination was the authors' suggestion.

This clonotype was detected a few times. The antigen remains unidentified. TCRdb independently ran MiXCR on the RT-PCR reads; one entry per CDR3 protein. The table shows hundreds of thousands of distinct CDR3 sequences, with approximately 18% occurring only once. V lost 5 bases and J lost 2; bases outside the gene matches: 7. The CDR3 is 16 amino acids. The material sequenced was PBMCs from blood, taken roughly 5 days after vaccination. This chain uses TRBV12-3 or TRBV12-4 with TRBJ2-3; TRBD2 aligns across 10 bases. The receptor was derived from a man aged 50-60 years who received an inactivated influenza vaccine. The CDR3 region has the DNA TGTGCCAGCAGTCGCCGACTAGCGGGTACCACAGATACGCAGTATTTT. It encodes CASSRRLAGTTDTQYF.